These T cell receptor beta chains were read from a single sample in a study of blood T cell repertoires in COVID-19. Sequenced by immunoSEQ multiplex PCR; TCRdb stores in-frame clones only, minus some. This table has 150,000 to 200,000 clones, roughly 88% appearing once. Material: PBMCs or T cells enriched from blood (not recorded which). These receptors originate from a woman under 30 who had recovered from COVID-19. Each CDR3 is given with its conserved first and last residue. A D gene is named only where the DNA matches it firmly. A clone size is listed for some rows: how often the clone was seen (once, few, many), or a class if it is expanded.

clone size	CDR3 length	V gene	J gene	D gene	CDR3 DNA	CDR3 protein
once	14	TRBV19	TRBJ1-1	NA	TGTGCCAGTAGTATAGAATCGAGGGGGACTGAAGCTTTCTTT	CASSIESRGTEAFF
NA	15	TRBV7-6	TRBJ2-3	TRBD1	TGTGCCAGCAGCTTATGGGGGACAGGGACAGATACGCAGTATTTT	CASSLWGTGTDTQYF
NA	14	TRBV6-4	TRBJ2-3	TRBD1	TGTGCCAGCAGTGAAGGACAGGGGGCAGATACGCAGTATTTT	CASSEGQGADTQYF
NA	13	TRBV3-1/TRBV3-2	TRBJ2-7	TRBD1	TGTGCCAGCAGGCGACAGGGTAGTTCCGAGCAGTACTTC	CASRRQGSSEQYF
NA	14	TRBV19	TRBJ2-1	NA	TGTGCCAGTAGTCTCCGGGACACTTACAATGAGCAGTTCTTC	CASSLRDTYNEQFF
NA	14	TRBV19	TRBJ1-6	TRBD1	TGTGCCAGTAGTATACGGGACAGGGACTCACCCCTCCACTTT	CASSIRDRDSPLHF
once	15	TRBV11-3	TRBJ2-2	TRBD1	TGTGCCAGCAGCTCCTGGGACAGGGGGACCGGGGAGCTGTTTTTT	CASSSWDRGTGELFF
once	12	TRBV29-1	TRBJ2-3	NA	TGCAGCGCCGAGTCCTACACAGATACGCAGTATTTT	CSAESYTDTQYF
NA	13	TRBV28	TRBJ1-5	NA	TGTGCCAGCAAGGGTAGGGGCTATCAGCCCCAGCATTTT	CASKGRGYQPQHF
NA	15	TRBV28	TRBJ2-1	TRBD1	TGTGCCAGCAGTCCCGACAGGGAATTATCAAATGAGCAGTTCTTC	CASSPDRELSNEQFF
NA	15	TRBV18	TRBJ1-5	NA	TGTGCCAGCTCACCACCGGCAGGGTGGAATCAGCCCCAGCATTTT	CASSPPAGWNQPQHF
NA	15	TRBV2	TRBJ1-1	NA	TGTGCCAGCAAGGGGGAGGGGGTGAGCGGCACTGAAGCTTTCTTT	CASKGEGVSGTEAFF
NA	13	TRBV5-6	TRBJ2-7	NA	TGTGCCAGCAGACTTCAGGGGACCTACGAGCAGTACTTC	CASRLQGTYEQYF
once	14	TRBV28	TRBJ1-2	TRBD1	TGTGCCAGCAGTTTAAGAGACAGGGTTGGTGGCTACACCTTC	CASSLRDRVGGYTF
NA	11	TRBV20-1	TRBJ1-2	NA	TGCAGCGCCCCGGTTTATTCCGGCTACACCTTC	CSAPVYSGYTF
NA	15	TRBV7-8	TRBJ2-2	NA	TGTGCCAGCAGCTTTTCCCTAGGGAACACCGGGGAGCTGTTTTTT	CASSFSLGNTGELFF
NA	13	TRBV12-3/TRBV12-4	TRBJ1-5	NA	TGTGCCAGCAGTGTCCTGGAGGCGCAGCCCCAGCATTTT	CASSVLEAQPQHF
NA	17	TRBV4-3	TRBJ2-5	TRBD2	TGCGCCAGCAGCCAAGAATGGTGGCAGCGGGGTTTGGAGACCCAGTACTTC	CASSQEWWQRGLETQYF
NA	14	TRBV19	TRBJ1-5	TRBD1	TGTGCCAGTACCCCGGACAGGACGGGTCAGCCCCAGCATTTT	CASTPDRTGQPQHF
NA	15	TRBV30	TRBJ2-1	TRBD2	TGTGCCTGGAGTGTATTAGCGGGCCTCCCCCATGAGCAGTTCTTC	CAWSVLAGLPHEQFF
NA	14	TRBV11-2	TRBJ1-1	TRBD1	TGTGCCAGCAGCTGGGACAGGGGTATCCCTGAAGCTTTCTTT	CASSWDRGIPEAFF
NA	17	TRBV5-4	TRBJ2-6	TRBD1	TGTGCCAGCAGCTCCGGGACAGGGTTTTTTGGGGCCAACGTCCTGACTTTC	CASSSGTGFFGANVLTF
NA	13	TRBV7-8	TRBJ1-2	NA	TGTGCCAGCAGCCCGACGGGGAACTATGGCTACACCTTC	CASSPTGNYGYTF
NA	15	TRBV2	TRBJ1-2	NA	TGTGCCAGCAGTGAATCTTGGGGGCTAGGGTATGGCTACACCTTC	CASSESWGLGYGYTF
NA	17	TRBV10-3	TRBJ1-5	NA	TGTGCCATCAGTGAGTCAAGACAGGACAGAGGCAATCAGCCCCAGCATTTT	CAISESRQDRGNQPQHF
NA	13	TRBV10-3	TRBJ1-2	NA	TGTGCCATCAGTGGCGGGACGGTCTATGGCTACACCTTC	CAISGGTVYGYTF
NA	14	TRBV2	TRBJ1-1	NA	TGTGCCAGCACAGGACAGATGTCGAACACTGAAGCTTTCTTT	CASTGQMSNTEAFF
NA	13	TRBV2	TRBJ2-7	TRBD1	TGTGCCAGTGGGACAGAATTCTCCTACGAGCAGTACTTC	CASGTEFSYEQYF
NA	19	TRBV5-4	TRBJ2-3	NA	TGTGCCAGCAGCCCTAGGGGTATCGAGGGACAATTCATCACAGATACGCAGTATTTT	CASSPRGIEGQFITDTQYF
few	13	TRBV5-6	TRBJ2-2	NA	TGTGCCAGCAGCTTGGTAGTCACCGGGGAGCTGTTTTTT	CASSLVVTGELFF
NA	15	TRBV24-1	TRBJ1-4	NA	TGTGCCACCAGTGATTTCGTCGGAGGTGATGAAAAACTGTTTTTT	CATSDFVGGDEKLFF
NA	15	TRBV5-6	TRBJ2-1	NA	TGTGCCAGCAGCGTAAGGACTACCGCATACAATGAGCAGTTCTTC	CASSVRTTAYNEQFF
NA	15	TRBV19	TRBJ1-5	TRBD1	TGTGCCATCACAGGGGGCGCCGGAAGCAATCAGCCCCAGCATTTT	CAITGGAGSNQPQHF
once	21	TRBV28	TRBJ2-3	NA	TGTGCCAGCAGACCTGAGACTAGTTCTGAGCGCGTGCACTCCCCCGGAGATACGCAGTATTTT	CASRPETSSERVHSPGDTQYF
NA	14	TRBV14	TRBJ1-3	NA	TGTGCCAGCAAGATGGCGGCCTCTGGAAACACCATATATTTT	CASKMAASGNTIYF
NA	13	TRBV7-9	TRBJ1-4	TRBD1	TGTGCCAGCGGTACCGGGACAGTTGAAAAACTGTTTTTT	CASGTGTVEKLFF
once	16	TRBV4-3	TRBJ2-2	NA	TGCGCCAGCAGCCAAGAAAGGCAGGGCCGCACCGGGGAGCTGTTTTTT	CASSQERQGRTGELFF
NA	15	TRBV30	TRBJ2-5	NA	TGTGCCTGGAGTGTATCCCCAGGGGCGCAAGAGACCCAGTACTTC	CAWSVSPGAQETQYF
NA	12	TRBV10-1	TRBJ2-3	TRBD2	TGCGCCAGCTCCCTCAGCGGGAATTCCCAGTATTTT	CASSLSGNSQYF
NA	15	TRBV5-4	TRBJ1-1	NA	TGTGCCAGCAGCTCAGAAGGACTGATGAACACTGAAGCTTTCTTT	CASSSEGLMNTEAFF
NA	15	TRBV6-5	TRBJ2-1	TRBD2	TGTGCCAGCAGCAACGGCGGGACTAGCGGCAATGAGCAGTTCTTC	CASSNGGTSGNEQFF
NA	16	TRBV6-2/TRBV6-3	TRBJ2-3	TRBD1	TGTGCCAGCAGTTACAGAGGGACAGGGTACGCAGATACGCAGTATTTT	CASSYRGTGYADTQYF
NA	12	TRBV6-5	TRBJ1-1	NA	TGTGCCAGCAGTCGAGATTGGACTGAAGCTTTCTTT	CASSRDWTEAFF
NA	15	TRBV5-4	TRBJ1-2	NA	TGTGCCAGCAGCTTGGACGGGCCGAGGGGGAATGGCTACACCTTC	CASSLDGPRGNGYTF
NA	16	TRBV9	TRBJ2-1	TRBD2	TGTGCCAGCAGCGCGGGGGGAGCGGGAGTCGGAAATGAGCAGTTCTTC	CASSAGGAGVGNEQFF
NA	14	TRBV20-1	TRBJ2-3	NA	TGCAGTGCTAGTAAGCTAGGTAGCACAGATACGCAGTATTTT	CSASKLGSTDTQYF
NA	11	TRBV6-5	TRBJ1-2	NA	TGTGCCAGCAGTTCACAGGGAGGCTACACCTTC	CASSSQGGYTF
NA	16	TRBV4-2	TRBJ1-2	NA	TGTGCCAGCAGCCCGAACTCTGACAGAAACTTCTATGGCTACACCTTC	CASSPNSDRNFYGYTF
medium-sized	15	TRBV6-4	TRBJ2-1	TRBD2	TGTGCCAGCAGTGAAGGTACTAGCGGGGCCGGTGAGCAGTTCTTC	CASSEGTSGAGEQFF
NA	17	TRBV27	TRBJ2-1	TRBD2	TGTGCCAGCAGTTCTGGCTCGGGGCGGGGGGGACGCAATGAGCAGTTCTTC	CASSSGSGRGGRNEQFF
once	14	TRBV7-2	TRBJ2-7	NA	TGTGCCAGCAGCTGGGCGGGTCTCCAAGTCGAGCAGTACTTC	CASSWAGLQVEQYF
NA	16	TRBV5-6	TRBJ2-1	NA	TGTGCCAGCAGCTTTTTCCCGGGACTCTCCTACAATGAGCAGTTCTTC	CASSFFPGLSYNEQFF
NA	13	TRBV30	TRBJ1-4	NA	TGTGCCTGGAGTGAGGGGCCTAATGAAAAACTGTTTTTT	CAWSEGPNEKLFF
NA	13	TRBV7-8	TRBJ1-2	NA	TGTGCCAGCAGCTTAGCCGGGCCCTGGGAGTGCACCTTC	CASSLAGPWECTF
once	16	TRBV5-5	TRBJ1-4	TRBD1	TGTGCCAGCAGCTCGGACCCCACAGGGGCAGGTGAAAAACTGTTTTTT	CASSSDPTGAGEKLFF